The next 5 T cell receptor beta chains were all read from a single sample in a study of monozygotic twins with inflammatory bowel disease. TCRdb reprocessed the 5' RACE reads; each CDR3 protein has one entry and no DNA is given. Here the sample table reports 440,000 or so distinct CDR3 sequences. What was sequenced was blood. Receptors were obtained from a human donor with ulcerative colitis or Crohn's disease, or a healthy co-twin of an affected twin (not recorded which).

The V call is TRBV5-4, the J call TRBJ2-7. Germline V lookup: CDR1 SGHNT, CDR2 YYREEE (reference sequence). This CDR3 comprises 14 residues. This chain's CDR3 is CASSLDRGDHEQYF.

This rearrangement joins TRBV14 to TRBJ2-3; TCRdb's D gene call, TRBD1, goes unchecked for lack of DNA. The germline V gene encodes CDR1 SGHDN and CDR2 FVKESK. This CDR3 has 17 residues. The chain's CDR3 is CASSQDFGGHAGDTQYF.

CDR3 residues: CASSIGDHPRTQYF. The rearrangement joins TRBV19 to TRBJ2-5; the TCRdb D gene call, TRBD1, has no DNA to confirm it. The germline gives CDR1 LNHDA, CDR2 SQIVND (reference sequence). The CDR3 totals 14 residues.

The genes are TRBV29-1 and TRBJ1-6; the TRBD1 assignment by TCRdb is unverifiable without DNA. This CDR3 is built from 15 residues. Germline lookup yields CDR1 SQVTM and CDR2 ANQGSEA. CDR3 sequence: CSVRTGVTYNSPLHF. Full variable domain (rest looked up from reference TRBV29-1 and TRBJ1-6): SAVISQKPSRDICQRGTSLTIQCQVDSQVTMMFWYRQQPGQSLTLIATANQGSEATYESGFVIDKFPISRPNLTFSTLTVSNMSPEDSSIYLCSVRTGVTYNSPLHFGNGTRLTVT.

The V call is TRBV7-8, the J call TRBJ2-1; TCRdb returns TRBD2, unconfirmable since there is no DNA. The CDR3 is 17 amino acids. The germline V gene has CDR1 SGHVS and CDR2 FQNEAQ. The chain's CDR3 is CASSLALAGGAYNEQFF.